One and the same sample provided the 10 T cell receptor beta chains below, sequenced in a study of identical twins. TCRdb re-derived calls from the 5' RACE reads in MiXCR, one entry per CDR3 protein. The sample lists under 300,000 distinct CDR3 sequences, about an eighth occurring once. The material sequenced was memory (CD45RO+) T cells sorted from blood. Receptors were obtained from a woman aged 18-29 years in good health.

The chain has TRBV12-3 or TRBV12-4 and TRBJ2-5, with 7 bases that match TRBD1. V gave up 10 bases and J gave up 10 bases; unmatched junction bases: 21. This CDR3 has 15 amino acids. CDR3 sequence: CAMVGTDPLVSNQYF. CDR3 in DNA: TGTGCCATGGTCGGGACAGACCCTTTAGTGAGTAACCAGTACTTC.

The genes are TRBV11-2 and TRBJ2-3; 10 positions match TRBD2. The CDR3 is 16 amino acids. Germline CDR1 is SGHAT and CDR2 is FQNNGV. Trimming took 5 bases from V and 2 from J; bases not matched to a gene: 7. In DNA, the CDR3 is TGTGCCAGCAGCCCCTATCTAGCGGGGGTCACAGATACGCAGTATTTT. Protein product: CASSPYLAGVTDTQYF. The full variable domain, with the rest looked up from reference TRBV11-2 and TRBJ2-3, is EAGVAQSPRYKIIEKRQSVAFWCNPISGHATLYWYQQILGQGPKLLIQFQNNGVVDDSQLPKDRFSAERLKGVDSTLKIQPAKLEDSAVYLCASSPYLAGVTDTQYFGPGTRLTVL.

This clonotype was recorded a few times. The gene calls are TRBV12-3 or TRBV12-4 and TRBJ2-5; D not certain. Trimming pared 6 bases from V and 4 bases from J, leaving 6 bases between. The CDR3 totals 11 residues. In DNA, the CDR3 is TGTGCCAGCAGCTCCCGAGAGACCCAGTACTTC. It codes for CASSSRETQYF.

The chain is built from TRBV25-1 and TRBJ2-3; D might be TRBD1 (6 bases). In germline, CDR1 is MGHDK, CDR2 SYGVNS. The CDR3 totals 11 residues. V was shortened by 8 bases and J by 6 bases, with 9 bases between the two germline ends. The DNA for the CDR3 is TGTGCCAGCCAGGGGTTGGATACGCAGTATTTT. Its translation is CASQGLDTQYF.

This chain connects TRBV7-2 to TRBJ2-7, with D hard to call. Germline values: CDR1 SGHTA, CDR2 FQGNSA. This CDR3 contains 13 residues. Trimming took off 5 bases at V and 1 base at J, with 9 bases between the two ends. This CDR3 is CASSARSSYEQYF. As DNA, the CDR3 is TGTGCCAGCAGCGCTAGGTCGTCCTACGAGCAGTACTTC.

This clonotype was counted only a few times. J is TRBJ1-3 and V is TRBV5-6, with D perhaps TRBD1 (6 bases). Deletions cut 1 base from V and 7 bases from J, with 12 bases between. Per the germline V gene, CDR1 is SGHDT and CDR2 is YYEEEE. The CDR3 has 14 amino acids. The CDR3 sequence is CASSLSGQWNTIYF. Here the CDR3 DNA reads TGTGCCAGCAGCTTGTCGGGACAATGGAACACCATATATTTT.

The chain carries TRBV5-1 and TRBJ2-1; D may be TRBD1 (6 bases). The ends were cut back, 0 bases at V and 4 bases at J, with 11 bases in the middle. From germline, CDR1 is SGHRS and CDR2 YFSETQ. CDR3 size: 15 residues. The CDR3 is CASSLARGHYNEQFF. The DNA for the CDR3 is TGCGCCAGCAGCTTGGCCAGGGGCCATTACAATGAGCAGTTCTTC. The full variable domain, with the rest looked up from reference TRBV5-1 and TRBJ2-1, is KAGVTQTPRYLIKTRGQQVTLSCSPISGHRSVSWYQQTPGQGLQFLFEYFSETQRNKGNFPGRFSGRQFSNSRSEMNVSTLELGDSALYLCASSLARGHYNEQFFGPGTRLTVL.

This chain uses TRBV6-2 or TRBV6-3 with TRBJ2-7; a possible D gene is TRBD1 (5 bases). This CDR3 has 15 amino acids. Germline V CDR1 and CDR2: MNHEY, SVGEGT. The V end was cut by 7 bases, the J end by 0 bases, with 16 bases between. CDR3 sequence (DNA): TGTGCCAGCACCAGAGACAGCTTCAACTCCTACGAGCAGTACTTC. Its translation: CASTRDSFNSYEQYF.

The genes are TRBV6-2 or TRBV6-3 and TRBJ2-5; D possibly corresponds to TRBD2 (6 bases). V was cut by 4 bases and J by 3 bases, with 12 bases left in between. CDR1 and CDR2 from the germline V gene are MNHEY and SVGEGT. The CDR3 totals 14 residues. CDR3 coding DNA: TGTGCCAGCAGTTCCATCGGACTAAAAGAGACCCAGTACTTC. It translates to CASSSIGLKETQYF.

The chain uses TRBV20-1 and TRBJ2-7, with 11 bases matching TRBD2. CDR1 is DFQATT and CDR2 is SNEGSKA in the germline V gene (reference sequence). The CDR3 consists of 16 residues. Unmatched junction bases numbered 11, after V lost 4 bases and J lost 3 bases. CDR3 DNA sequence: TGCAGTGCTACTCAACTCCCACTAGCGGGGGACTACGAGCAGTACTTC. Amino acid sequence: CSATQLPLAGDYEQYF.